The 30 T cell receptor beta chains listed next were all sequenced from one sample in a study of shared clonotypes between healthy human individuals. Produced via immunoSEQ multiplex PCR; TCRdb's table is partial and in-frame only. Of 300,000 to 350,000 clones in the sample, 73% were seen once. The specimen was memory CD4+ T cells sorted from blood. The subset is: CD45RA-negative fraction. All receptors derive from a man aged 30-40 years in good health.

The chain links TRBV11-2 to TRBJ2-5; TRBD1 matches at 8 bases. Per germline, CDR1 SGHAT and CDR2 FQNNGV. V lost 6 bases to trimming and J lost 2 bases; unmatched junction nucleotides: 5. The CDR3 spans 14 residues. The CDR3 DNA follows: TGTGCCAGCAGTCGACAGGGGAGTCAAGAGACCCAGTACTTC. It is translated as CASSRQGSQETQYF.

The chain joins TRBV18 to TRBJ2-3; D is possibly TRBD1 (6 bases). V lost 6 bases, J lost 6 bases, and 13 bases lay in between. The CDR3 has 13 amino acids. Germline lookup yields CDR1 KGHSH and CDR2 LQKENI. The CDR3 region has the DNA TGTGCCAGCTCGTCACCAGGGGAGGATACGCAGTATTTT. Its translation: CASSSPGEDTQYF. Using reference TRBV18 and TRBJ2-3 for the parts outside the CDR3, the full variable domain is NAGVMQNPRHLVRRRGQEARLRCSPMKGHSHVYWYRQLPEEGLKFMVYLQKENIIDESGMPKERFSAEFPKEGPSILRIQQVVRGDSAAYFCASSSPGEDTQYFGPGTRLTVL.

The V gene is TRBV5-1, the J gene TRBJ2-2; 8 nucleotides match TRBD2. This CDR3 contains 15 residues. V shed 1 base, J shed 6 bases, and the junction held 5 bases outside the gene matches. Germline CDR1 is SGHRS and CDR2 is YFSETQ. CDR3 bases: TGCGCCAGCAGCTTGTTGGCGGGAGGTGCCGGGGAGCTGTTTTTT. It translates to CASSLLAGGAGELFF.

This clone has a handful of counts. The chain is built from TRBV27 and TRBJ2-5; D is uncertain. The V gene's germline CDR1 is MNHEY and CDR2 SMNVEV (reference sequence). This CDR3 has 13 residues. V was shortened by 10 bases and J by 2 bases, with 14 bases between the two germline ends. As DNA, the CDR3 is TGTGCCACCCACGGGTGGCAGCAAGAGACCCAGTACTTC. It translates to CATHGWQQETQYF.

The chain joins TRBV2 to TRBJ1-5; D not resolved. V was shortened by 4 bases and J by 0 bases, with 7 bases between the two germline ends. Germline V gene sequence: CDR1 SNHLY, CDR2 FYNNEI. There are 14 residues in the CDR3. The CDR3 is CASSAGDSNQPQHF. The CDR3 nucleotides read TGTGCCAGCAGTGCCGGGGATAGCAATCAGCCCCAGCATTTT.

This chain uses TRBV7-2 with TRBJ2-7; no firm D call. There are 14 residues in the CDR3. Germline CDR1 SGHTA, CDR2 FQGNSA. V lost 5 bases and J lost 3, with 14 bases in between. CDR3 region: CASSTRTGYYEQYF. For the CDR3, the DNA is TGTGCCAGCAGCACCCGGACGGGTTACTACGAGCAGTACTTC.

The J gene is TRBJ2-1, the V gene TRBV2; D call uncertain. There are 14 residues in the CDR3. V was cut by 4 bases and J by 4 bases, with 11 bases left in between. Germline CDR1 reads SNHLY; CDR2 reads FYNNEI. The CDR3 nucleotides are TGTGCCAGCAGTGGGTCGGTAGTTTACAATGAGCAGTTCTTC. Translating gives CASSGSVVYNEQFF.

V is TRBV2 and J is TRBJ2-5; the D call may be TRBD1 or TRBD2 (5 bases each). V lost 5 bases, J lost 5 bases, and 18 bases lay in between. The V gene's germline CDR1 is SNHLY and CDR2 FYNNEI. The CDR3 covers 15 residues. The CDR3 nucleotides read TGTGCCAGCAGTATTTCGCCAGGGAGCTCCGAGACCCAGTACTTC. This translates into CASSISPGSSETQYF.

This chain uses TRBV5-6 with TRBJ2-1, with TRBD1 identical over 10 bases. Germline lookup yields CDR1 SGHDT and CDR2 YYEEEE. The ends lost 4 bases at V and 9 bases at J; junction bases unmatched: 4. The CDR3 is 13 residues long. Here the CDR3 DNA reads TGTGCCAGCAGCCGACAGGGGGCGGGTGAGCAGTTCTTC. This codes for CASSRQGAGEQFF.

In its sample, this clone was seen a few times. The V gene is TRBV6-5, the J gene TRBJ2-2; the D gene is possibly TRBD1 (5 bases). Looked up from germline, CDR1 is MNHEY and CDR2 is SVGAGI. The CDR3 extends over 14 amino acids. Trimming removed 3 bases from V and 3 bases from J, with 8 bases in between. CDR3 sequence (DNA): TGTGCCAGCAGTTATGAGACAGACACCGGGGAGCTGTTTTTT. Encoded protein: CASSYETDTGELFF.

The chain links TRBV5-1 to TRBJ1-4, with 8 bases that match TRBD1. Germline loops: CDR1 SGHRS, CDR2 YFSETQ. Trimming took 3 bases from V and 4 from J; bases not matched to a gene: 2. The CDR3 loop spans 14 amino acids. The CDR3, as DNA: TGCGCCAGCAGCTCCGGACAGGGTAATGAAAAACTGTTTTTT. It is translated as CASSSGQGNEKLFF.

This chain uses TRBV28 with TRBJ2-1; 9 positions match TRBD1. Per the germline V gene, CDR1 is MDHEN and CDR2 is SYDVKM. V shed 6 bases and J 4 bases; nucleotides not matched to a gene: 1. CDR3 size: 13 residues. The CDR3 DNA sequence: TGTGCCAGCAGGACAGGGGGATACAATGAGCAGTTCTTC. This sequence encodes CASRTGGYNEQFF.

Written as DNA, the CDR3 is TGTGCCAGCAGCTCTCGGGACTACTACAATGAGCAGTTCTTC. As protein: CASSSRDYYNEQFF. The chain employs TRBV5-4 and TRBJ2-1; 7 nucleotides line up with TRBD2. The CDR3 is 14 residues long. The J segment lost 3 bases and the V segment lost 3 bases, leaving 3 bases of the junction unmatched. The germline V gene encodes CDR1 SGHNT and CDR2 YYREEE (reference sequence).

J is TRBJ1-2 and V is TRBV5-1, with no clear D. Germline V lookup: CDR1 SGHRS, CDR2 YFSETQ. The CDR3 contains 14 residues. V was cut by 0 bases and J by 0 bases, with 6 bases left in between. Here the CDR3 reads CASSLDNSNYGYTF. The CDR3 DNA is TGCGCCAGCAGCTTGGACAACTCTAACTATGGCTACACCTTC.

The gene calls are TRBV5-1 and TRBJ2-1; 8 positions match TRBD1. This CDR3 contains 15 residues. V lost 1 base to trimming and J lost 6 bases; unmatched junction nucleotides: 6. In germline, CDR1 is SGHRS, CDR2 YFSETQ. DNA of the CDR3: TGCGCCAGCAGCTTGTCCGGACAGGGTGCCAATGAGCAGTTCTTC. Protein sequence: CASSLSGQGANEQFF.

V usage is TRBV29-1 and J usage is TRBJ1-2; 9 bases are shared with TRBD1. The CDR3 covers 12 residues. Germline values: CDR1 SQVTM, CDR2 ANQGSEA. The junction had 6 bases not matched to a gene; V was cut back by 7 bases and J by 6 bases. The CDR3: CSGGQGMDGYTF. CDR3 DNA sequence: TGCAGCGGCGGACAGGGGATGGATGGCTACACCTTC.

CDR3 in DNA: TGTGCCAGCAGCTTAGGAGGCCTAGCGGGATTTAACGAGCAGTACTTC. Residues: CASSLGGLAGFNEQYF. The V gene is TRBV7-8, the J gene TRBJ2-7, with 9 bases identical to TRBD2. CDR1 is SGHVS, CDR2 FQNEAQ, per germline. V trimming: 1 base; J trimming: 5 bases; junction bases outside the gene matches: 9. The CDR3 covers 16 residues.

Written as DNA, the CDR3 is TGTGCCAGCAGTTTAGGAAGTCTTATGAACACTGAAGCTTTCTTT. Residues: CASSLGSLMNTEAFF. The J gene is TRBJ1-1, the V gene TRBV27; the D is unclear. Trimming shortened V by 2 bases and J by 0 bases, and 10 bases separated the two germline ends. CDR3 length: 15 residues. Germline-derived CDR1 and CDR2 are MNHEY and SMNVEV (reference sequence).

CDR3 protein: CASSMRPTGELFF. Written as DNA, the CDR3 is TGTGCCAGCAGCATGAGACCTACCGGGGAGCTGTTTTTT. V gene TRBV5-6 combines with J gene TRBJ2-2; D uncertain. V dropped 4 bases and J dropped 5 bases, with 9 bases sitting between them. The CDR3 is made up of 13 amino acids. CDR1 is SGHDT, CDR2 YYEEEE, per germline.

The CDR3 spells CATLRWRDAGGTGELFF. In DNA, the CDR3 is TGTGCCACCTTAAGGTGGCGGGATGCCGGAGGGACCGGGGAGCTGTTTTTT. This rearrangement joins TRBV7-2 to TRBJ2-2; the D gene is possibly TRBD2 (6 bases). Germline V CDR1 and CDR2: SGHTA, FQGNSA. The CDR3 length is 17 residues. The V gene lost 10 bases and the J gene lost 5 bases, with 26 bases spanning the gap.

The chain joins TRBV7-9 to TRBJ2-5; D uncertain. In germline, CDR1 is SEHNR, CDR2 FQNEAQ (reference sequence). The CDR3 length is 16 residues. V was trimmed by 2 bases and J by 1 base, leaving 14 bases between them. In DNA, the CDR3 is TGTGCCAGCAGCTTAACCGGGTCCATGGGCCAAGAGACCCAGTACTTC. Translation: CASSLTGSMGQETQYF. Full variable domain (outside the CDR3, taken from reference TRBV7-9 and TRBJ2-5): DTGVSQNPRHKITKRGQNVTFRCDPISEHNRLYWYRQTLGQGPEFLTYFQNEAQLEKSRLLSDRFSAERPKGSFSTLEIQRTEQGDSAMYLCASSLTGSMGQETQYFGPGTRLLVL.

This chain joins TRBV9 and TRBJ2-3, with TRBD2 as a possible D gene (5 bases). This CDR3 spans 16 amino acids. The V gene lost 2 bases and the J gene lost 0 bases, with 13 bases spanning the gap. Germline CDR1 is SGDLS and CDR2 is YYNGEE. The CDR3 sequence is CASSVYAGGSTDTQYF. The CDR3 bases are TGTGCCAGCAGCGTTTATGCGGGCGGTAGCACAGATACGCAGTATTTT. The full variable domain, completed using reference TRBV9 and TRBJ2-3, is DSGVTQTPKHLITATGQRVTLRCSPRSGDLSVYWYQQSLDQGLQFLIQYYNGEERAKGNILERFSAQQFPDLHSELNLSSLELGDSALYFCASSVYAGGSTDTQYFGPGTRLTVL.

In this sample, this clone turned up a few times. The V and J genes are TRBV4-2 and TRBJ1-2; 9 bases are a match to TRBD1. The junction had 10 bases not matched to a gene; V was cut back by 5 bases and J by 6 bases. The CDR3 runs to 15 residues. The V gene's germline CDR1 is LGHNA and CDR2 YNFKEQ. The CDR3 loop is CASSTPGQGVNGYTF. DNA of the CDR3: TGTGCCAGCAGCACTCCGGGACAGGGCGTAAATGGCTACACCTTC.

This chain uses TRBV15 with TRBJ1-3; no clear D. CDR1 is LNHNV, CDR2 YYDKDF, per germline (reference sequence). The ends were cut back, 5 bases at V and 2 bases at J, with 10 bases in the middle. The CDR3 covers 14 residues. The CDR3 region has the DNA TGTGCCACCAGCTTCGGCAGGACTGGAAACACCATATATTTT. Translating gives CATSFGRTGNTIYF.

The rearrangement uses TRBV14 and TRBJ2-1, with TRBD2 identical over 11 bases. Germline V lookup: CDR1 SGHDN, CDR2 FVKESK. The CDR3 has 15 amino acids. Trimming took 3 bases from V and 4 from J; bases not matched to a gene: 2. CDR3 loop: CASSHGTSGYNEQFF. The CDR3 DNA reads as TGTGCCAGCAGCCACGGGACTAGCGGTTACAATGAGCAGTTCTTC. The whole variable domain, remainder taken from reference TRBV14 and TRBJ2-1, is EAGVTQFPSHSVIEKGQTVTLRCDPISGHDNLYWYRRVMGKEIKFLLHFVKESKQDESGMPNNRFLAERTGGTYSTLKVQPAELEDSGVYFCASSHGTSGYNEQFFGPGTRLTVL.

The rearrangement uses TRBV5-5 and TRBJ1-5, with D uncertain. V shed 0 bases and J shed 1 base, with 8 bases lying between them. Germline V gene lookup returns CDR1 SGHKS and CDR2 YYEKEE (reference sequence). The CDR3 loop spans 15 amino acids. DNA of the CDR3: TGTGCCAGCAGCTTGGTCAGTGCGAGCAATCAGCCCCAGCATTTT. Protein: CASSLVSASNQPQHF.

The V gene is TRBV19, the J gene TRBJ2-5, with a possible D match to TRBD2 (5 bases). Looked up from germline, CDR1 is LNHDA and CDR2 is SQIVND (reference sequence). Deletions cut 5 bases from V and 5 bases from J, with 21 bases between. CDR3 length equals 16 residues. CDR3 protein: CASSGPRTASRETQYF. The CDR3 coding sequence is TGTGCCAGTAGTGGCCCTCGGACTGCGAGTCGGGAGACCCAGTACTTC.

The chain has TRBV11-2 and TRBJ2-3; no reliable D call. The CDR3 runs to 13 residues. V was trimmed by 1 base and J by 6 bases, leaving 8 bases between them. The germline gives CDR1 SGHAT, CDR2 FQNNGV. This chain's CDR3 is CASSLGLGDTQYF. In DNA form, the CDR3 reads TGTGCCAGCAGCTTAGGTCTCGGGGATACGCAGTATTTT.

V usage is TRBV7-8 and J usage is TRBJ2-7, with 9 nucleotides matching TRBD2. J lost 3 bases, V lost 7 bases, and 10 bases had no gene match. Germline loops: CDR1 SGHVS, CDR2 FQNEAQ. This CDR3 is 15 amino acids long. Written as DNA, the CDR3 is TGTGCCAGCACCCCTGGGCGGGAGGGCCGCTACGAGCAGTACTTC. Amino acids: CASTPGREGRYEQYF. The full variable domain, completed using reference TRBV7-8 and TRBJ2-7, is GAGVSQSPRYKVAKRGQDVALRCDPISGHVSLFWYQQALGQGPEFLTYFQNEAQLDKSGLPSDRFFAERPEGSVSTLKIQRTQQEDSAVYLCASTPGREGRYEQYFGPGTRLTVT.

This clone came up once. V usage is TRBV5-1 and J usage is TRBJ2-7; 8 positions match TRBD2. V shed 2 bases, J shed 5 bases, and the junction held 9 bases outside the gene matches. This CDR3 has 15 amino acids. Germline values: CDR1 SGHRS, CDR2 YFSETQ. The CDR3 DNA sequence: TGCGCCAGCAGCTTATCCAGCGGGAGTAGAAACGAGCAGTACTTC. Translation: CASSLSSGSRNEQYF. Looking up the rest from reference TRBV5-1 and TRBJ2-7 gives the full variable domain: KAGVTQTPRYLIKTRGQQVTLSCSPISGHRSVSWYQQTPGQGLQFLFEYFSETQRNKGNFPGRFSGRQFSNSRSEMNVSTLELGDSALYLCASSLSSGSRNEQYFGPGTRLTVT.